This TCR beta chain emerged from a study of cytomegalovirus exposure and HLA in healthy donors. CDR3 length: 17 residues. From germline, CDR1 is SGDLS and CDR2 YYNGEE. Trimming removed 4 bases from V and 2 bases from J, with 20 bases in between. Overall study findings and caveats: CMV serostatus alone was available as immune exposure information.

The primer mix had 60 Vbeta and 13 Jbeta primers. Assay: immunoSEQ multiplex PCR; the TCRdb copy retains only in-frame clones and omits some. The sample table includes tens of thousands of clones. A word on this clone: Its antigen is not known.

The receptor comes from a female donor in good health and CMV-seronegative. The chain uses TRBV9 and TRBJ2-3; tentatively, D is TRBD2 (5 bases). The sample comprised PBMCs. CDR3 sequence: CASSTQIEGLVTDTQYF. The DNA of the CDR3 is TGTGCCAGCAGCACCCAAATTGAGGGTTTGGTCACAGATACGCAGTATTTT.